This T cell receptor (beta chain) was observed in a study of CD8 T cells in ankylosing spondylitis. Whole-study findings and limits: Reported data indicate significant enrichment of disease-linked clones within matched ankylosing spondylitis synovial fluid. Previous work reported some of these motif variants in the synovial fluid and blood of reactive arthritis. CD8+ cells made up the disease-linked clones, which were relatively rare in peripheral blood. Characteristic of ankylosing spondylitis blood, it appeared, was a TCR beta motif comprising about eight highly homologous variants.

Germline CDR1 SGHDT, CDR2 YYEEEE. V was trimmed by 4 bases and J by 10 bases, leaving 14 bases between them. This CDR3 has 12 residues. This clonotype came up a few times. Its antigen is unidentified. Quantitative 5'-RACE with molecular barcodes was used to make the TCR beta libraries. TCRdb ran MiXCR on the 5' RACE reads and lists one entry per CDR3 protein. The sample records around 890,000 distinct CDR3 sequences, approximately 10% being singletons. This rearrangement joins TRBV5-6 to TRBJ2-5; D is undetermined. The source of this sequence is a male donor with ankylosing spondylitis. Sequenced material: blood, either unsorted or a sorted T cell fraction (not recorded which). The CDR3: CASSVYGGDQYF. DNA of the CDR3: TGTGCCAGCAGCGTGTACGGTGGAGACCAGTACTTC.